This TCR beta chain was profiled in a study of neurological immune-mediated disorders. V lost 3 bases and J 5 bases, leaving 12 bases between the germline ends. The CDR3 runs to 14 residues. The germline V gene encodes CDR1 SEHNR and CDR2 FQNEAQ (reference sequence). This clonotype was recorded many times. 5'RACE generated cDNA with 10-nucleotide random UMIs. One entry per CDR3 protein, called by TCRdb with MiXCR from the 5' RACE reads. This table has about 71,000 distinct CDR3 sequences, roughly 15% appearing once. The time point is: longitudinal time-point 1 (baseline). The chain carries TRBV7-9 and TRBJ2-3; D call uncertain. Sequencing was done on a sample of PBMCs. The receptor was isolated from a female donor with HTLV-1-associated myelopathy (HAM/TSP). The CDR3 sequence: CASSFITAGDTQYF. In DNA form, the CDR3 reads TGTGCCAGCAGCTTTATAACGGCCGGAGATACGCAGTATTTT.